This T cell receptor (beta chain) was captured by sequencing in a study of beta chain features in type 1 diabetes. General study findings and limits: PCR might preferentially amplify shorter templates, equally in patients and controls. Moderate yet significant TCRB CDR3 shortening was seen in Type 1 diabetes patients in all four CD4+ subsets.

A remark on this clone: Antigen: not known.

The germline V gene encodes CDR1 SGHRS and CDR2 YFSETQ. There are 12 residues in the CDR3. Trimming took 4 bases from V and 5 from J, leaving 7 bases between them. The authors reverse transcribed all of the isolated RNA, so sequencing captured expressed TCRB transcripts. This table comes from immunoSEQ multiplex PCR, and its TCRdb copy is limited to in-frame clones, with some not included. Among roughly 290,000 clones listed, 8% were seen once. This receptor was taken from a woman aged 18 to 35 in good health. The sequencing input was central memory CD4+ T cells from blood. This chain uses TRBV5-1 with TRBJ2-1; TRBD2 might be the D (5 bases). CDR3 nucleotide sequence: TGCGCCAGCAGCGAGAGGGACAATGAGCAGTTCTTC. This sequence encodes CASSERDNEQFF.